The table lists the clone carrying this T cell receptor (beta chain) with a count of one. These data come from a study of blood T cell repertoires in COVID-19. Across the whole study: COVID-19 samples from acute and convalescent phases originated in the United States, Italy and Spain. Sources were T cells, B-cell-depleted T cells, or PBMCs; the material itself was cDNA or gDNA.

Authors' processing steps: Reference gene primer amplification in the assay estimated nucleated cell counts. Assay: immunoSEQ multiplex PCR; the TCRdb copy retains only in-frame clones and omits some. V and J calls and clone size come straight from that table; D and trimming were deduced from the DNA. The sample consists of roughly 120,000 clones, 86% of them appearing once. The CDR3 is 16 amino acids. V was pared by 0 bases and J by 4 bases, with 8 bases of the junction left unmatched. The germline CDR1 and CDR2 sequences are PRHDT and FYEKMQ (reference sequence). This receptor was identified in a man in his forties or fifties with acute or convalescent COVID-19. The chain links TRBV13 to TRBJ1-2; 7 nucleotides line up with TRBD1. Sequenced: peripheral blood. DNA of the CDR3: TGTGCCAGCAGCTTAGGGACAGGGTCGAAACCCTATGGCTACACCTTC. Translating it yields CASSLGTGSKPYGYTF. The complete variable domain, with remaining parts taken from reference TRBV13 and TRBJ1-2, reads AAGVIQSPRHLIKEKRETATLKCYPIPRHDTVYWYQQGPGQDPQFLISFYEKMQSDKGSIPDRFSAQQFSDYHSELNMSSLELGDSALYFCASSLGTGSKPYGYTFGSGTRLTVV.